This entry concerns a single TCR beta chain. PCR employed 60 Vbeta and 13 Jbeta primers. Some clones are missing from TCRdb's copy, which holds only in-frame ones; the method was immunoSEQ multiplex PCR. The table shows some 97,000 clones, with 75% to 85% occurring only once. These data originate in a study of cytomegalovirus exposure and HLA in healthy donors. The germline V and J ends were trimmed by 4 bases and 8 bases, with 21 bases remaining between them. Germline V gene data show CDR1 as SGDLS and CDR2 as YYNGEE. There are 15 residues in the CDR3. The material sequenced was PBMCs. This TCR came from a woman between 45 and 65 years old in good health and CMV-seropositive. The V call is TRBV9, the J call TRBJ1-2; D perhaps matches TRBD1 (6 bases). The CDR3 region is CASSPPLSGVDGYTF. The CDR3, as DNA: TGTGCCAGCAGCCCCCCCCTTTCAGGGGTGGACGGCTACACCTTC.